This TCR beta chain was profiled in a study of blood T cell repertoires in COVID-19. Germline values: CDR1 MRHNA, CDR2 SNTAGT. The V end was cut by 9 bases, the J end by 0 bases, with 18 bases between. There are 16 residues in the CDR3. The data were produced by immunoSEQ multiplex PCR, yet TCRdb's version contains in-frame clones alone and is incomplete. The sample contains 250,000 to 300,000 clones, roughly 93% of which appear only once. The TCR sequence derives from a middle-aged woman with acute COVID-19. Sequences were obtained from PBMCs or T cells enriched from blood (not recorded which). The rearrangement uses TRBV6-4 and TRBJ2-4; weak D call: TRBD2 (7 bases). The CDR3 coding sequence is TGTGCCAGGGAGGCGGGGGACACACTAGCCAAAAACATTCAGTACTTC. Translated: CAREAGDTLAKNIQYF.